This entry is about one TCR beta chain. It has no known antigen specificity. Base qualities were left out, and no much larger clone turns up one base away. The donors were healthy, HIV-negative adults with no recently reported acute infections or vaccinations. All donors were Caucasian adults living in Nashville, Tennessee, USA. CD4+ T cells were enriched by magnetic negative selection, after which naive cells were positively selected on CD45RA and the negative fraction was taken as the memory subset. Blood was obtained by leukapheresis, after which PBMCs were separated by Ficoll-Histopaque density gradient centrifugation and cryopreserved in liquid nitrogen vapor phase. Purity and quantity of every magnetically sorted T cell population were checked by analytical flow cytometry. Each sorted fraction had its genomic DNA isolated and then quantified by UV absorbance on a Nanodrop 2000c. Using the deep immunoSEQ assay, multiplex PCR amplified TCR CDR3 regions from genomic DNA. For each cell subset, the extracted genomic DNA was distributed evenly across all wells of several immunoSEQ 96-well plates, and each plate served as one replicate. For sorted subsets, around 200 ng genomic DNA, equal to tens of thousands of T cell genomes, was loaded into each replicate PCR. Purified libraries were measured with a Qubit 3.0 fluorometer, size-checked on a Bioanalyzer 2100, and measured again with the KAPA Library Quantification kit. Each immunoSEQ 96-well plate was sequenced on its own single-read 150-cycle Illumina NextSeq 550 flow cell. The authors' analysis ran thus. Because only junctional sequences without quality scores were contained in the immunoSEQ output, filtering matching that applied to full-length reads could not be performed. Sequences were annotated with PyIR, a Python wrapper for IgBLAST v1.9, and V/J genes and CDR3 were assigned using IMGT germline references. Reads were filtered out if the reads had weak V/J assignments (E-value above 1e-6), no CDR3, stop codons, out-of-frame junctions, or ambiguous translated residues. V3J clonotypes were defined as sequences sharing the same inferred V gene, J gene, and CDR3 amino acid sequence. The percentage overlap between two repertoires was calculated by dividing the number of shared unique clonotypes by the size of the smaller repertoire. Repertoire richness was assessed with RTK rarefaction, the Chao1 estimator, and Recon v2.1 estimates of unobserved clonotypes. Generation probabilities for all TCRbeta clonotypes obtained by the gDNA method from a handful of donors were computed using OLGA. TCRdb re-hosts the immuneACCESS table, in-frame sequences only. Its copies lack some clones; in the studies checked, an unresolved V gene accounts for under half of them, and the cause for the rest is not known. That table gives V, J and clone size, and the DNA gave D and trimming. This sample comprises roughly 2 million clones, roughly 95% of them detected only once. The ten largest account for 0.13% of the sample.

This entry is derived from a study of shared clonotypes between healthy human individuals (dated by TCRdb to 2018 to 2021). A note on the overall study: A couple of women and three men aged 18 to 49 years were included in the cohort. For each donor, CD4 naive and CD4 memory were each given three plates, CD8 naive was given two plates, and CD8 memory was given one plate. To increase sequencing depth and limit assay-specific biases, different laboratories used diverse techniques to prepare libraries and sequence TCR repertoires. The study deeply sequenced blood TCR repertoires of five healthy adults to estimate repertoire size and the extent of clonotype sharing between individuals. Between about 0.8 and 8.9 billion PBMCs per donor were obtained by leukapheresis. General conclusions and limits of the study: Compared with non-shared clonotypes, clonotypes shared by all four sorted-subset donors had higher generation probabilities. The small number of donors limited the genetic and exposure-history diversity represented. Larger estimated clonotype richness was generally found for naive subsets than for memory subsets. When several donors were compared, the shared fraction of clonotypes was roughly 4.8% for naive CD4, roughly 3.3% for naive CD8, more than 2% for memory CD4, and 0.35% to 0.4% for memory CD8. Pairwise subsampling led to the expectation that sequencing depth would affect the degree of clonotype sharing among donors. Rarefaction of sorted-subset datasets indicated incomplete sequencing despite the large sequencing depth. Only blood was sampled, and tissue TCR repertoires likely differ from those in blood.

The sample taken for sequencing was naive CD4+ T cells sorted from blood. Interpreted using the paper, the cell subset or site label stands for: CD45RA+ positively selected. The TCR originated in a man in his late teens or twenties in good health.

The nucleotides read TGCGCCAGCAGCTCCCTTAGCCTAGCAGCCTATAACTACAATGAGCAGTTCTTC. Its product reads: CASSSLSLAAYNYNEQFF. The V gene is TRBV5-1 and the J gene is TRBJ2-1; tentative D gene TRBD2, with 5 bases matching. At the junction V is shortened by 3 bases and J by 3 bases, with 22 bases in between. The CDR3 contains 18 residues, cysteine and phenylalanine counted. Of all the DNA, just the CDR3 is kept, 54 bases in frame from base 1. Per the germline V gene, SGHRS is the CDR1 and YFSETQ is the CDR2.